This TCR beta chain was recorded in a study of blood T cell repertoires in COVID-19 (dated by TCRdb to the early 2020s). As for the study more broadly: The collaborator samples originated in the United States, Italy and Spain and spanned the acute and convalescent phases of COVID-19. Where available, HLA class I and class II types were taken from metadata supplied by the sample provider and were not determined by assay-based typing. Deeply sampled blood TCRbeta repertoires from subjects exposed to, actively infected with, or recovered from COVID-19 were included in the dataset. The repertoires were released in a freely available public database meant as a resource for research on the immune response to SARS-CoV-2. The samples were drawn from the first 160 participants of the ongoing ImmuneRACE study and from 1,254 subjects provided by 6 global collaborators. The prospective study material was composed of cDNA or gDNA derived from T cells, B-cell-depleted T cells, or PBMCs. The sample metadata nearly always contained a de-identified subject ID, COVID-19 status, age in years and sex.

One collaborating source in Seattle enrolled patients during active infection and followed them longitudinally through the course of disease. Collaborating institutions collected whole blood in K2EDTA tubes following their own protocols. For TCRbeta analysis, collaborators shipped samples as frozen whole blood, isolated PBMCs, or DNA extracted from either of those sample types. A note on this clone: Which antigen it targets is not known. There are no base qualities to consult, and no much larger clone falls within one base.

TCRbeta CDR3 regions were amplified from genomic DNA by means of the immunoSEQ Assay, a bias-controlled multiplex PCR. The authors' analysis ran thus. Nucleated cell counts per sample were estimated from amplification of reference gene primers within the assay. To quantify the absolute abundance of each unique TCRbeta CDR3 rearrangement, sequence reads were collapsed and filtered. For each sample, productive Simpson clonality was calculated by taking the square root of Simpson's diversity index across productive rearrangements. Sourced from immuneACCESS, this table was stored by TCRdb with only in-frame sequences that have V and J called. A share of the clones is absent; for the studies checked, an unresolved V gene accounts for under half, and the remainder has no known explanation. V, J and clone size are taken as reported in that table, and D and trimming were inferred from the DNA itself. This sample has fewer than 300,000 clones in its table, and 85% to 90% of those were observed once. The ten largest make up roughly 12% of the sample.

As encoded in the germline V gene, CDR1 is KGHSH while CDR2 is LQKENI. Its CDR3 holds 15 amino acids, cysteine through phenylalanine. Of all the DNA, just the CDR3 is kept, 45 bases in frame from base 1. V loses 2 bases, J loses 4 bases, and the germline ends lie 11 bases apart. Overall results and qualifications from the work: The amount of clinical and demographic metadata varied by source and participant and was provided uncurated.

The clonotype was recovered from a woman under 40 with COVID-19, enrolled during active disease. Material: peripheral blood. The rearranged segments are TRBV18 and TRBJ2-2; perhaps TRBD2 is the D gene, with 5 bases matching. The DNA is TGTGCCAGCTCACCAAACGCCGGAGGCACCGGGGAGCTGTTTTTT. It encodes CASSPNAGGTGELFF.